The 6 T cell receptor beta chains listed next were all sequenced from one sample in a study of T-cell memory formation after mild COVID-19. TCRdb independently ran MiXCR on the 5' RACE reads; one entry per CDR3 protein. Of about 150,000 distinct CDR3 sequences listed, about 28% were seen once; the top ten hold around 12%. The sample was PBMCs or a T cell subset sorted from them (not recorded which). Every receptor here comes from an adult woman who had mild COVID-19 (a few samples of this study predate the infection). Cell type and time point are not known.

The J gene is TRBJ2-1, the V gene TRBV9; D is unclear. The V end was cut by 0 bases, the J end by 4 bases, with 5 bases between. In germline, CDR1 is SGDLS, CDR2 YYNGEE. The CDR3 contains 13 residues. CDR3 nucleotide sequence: TGTGCCAGCAGCGTAGGGTCGTACAATGAGCAGTTCTTC. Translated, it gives CASSVGSYNEQFF.

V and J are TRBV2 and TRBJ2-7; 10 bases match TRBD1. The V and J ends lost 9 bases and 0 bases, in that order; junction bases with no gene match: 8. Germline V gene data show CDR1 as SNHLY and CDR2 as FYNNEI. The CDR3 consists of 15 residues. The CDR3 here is CARGSGTGASYEQYF. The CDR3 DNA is TGTGCCAGGGGGTCCGGGACAGGGGCCTCCTACGAGCAGTACTTC.

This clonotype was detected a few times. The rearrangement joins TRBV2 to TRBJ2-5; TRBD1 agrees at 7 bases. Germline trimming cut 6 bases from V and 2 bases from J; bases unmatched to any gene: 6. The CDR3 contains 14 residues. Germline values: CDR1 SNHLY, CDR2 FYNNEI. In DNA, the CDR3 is TGTGCCAGCAGGGCCGGGACAGCACAAGAGACCCAGTACTTC. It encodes CASRAGTAQETQYF.

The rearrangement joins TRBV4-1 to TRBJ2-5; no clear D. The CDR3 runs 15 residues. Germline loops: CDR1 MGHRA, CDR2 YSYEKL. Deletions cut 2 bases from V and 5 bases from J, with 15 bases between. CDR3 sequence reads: CASSQIPLNGETQYF. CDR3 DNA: TGCGCCAGCAGCCAAATCCCGCTGAACGGCGAGACCCAGTACTTC.

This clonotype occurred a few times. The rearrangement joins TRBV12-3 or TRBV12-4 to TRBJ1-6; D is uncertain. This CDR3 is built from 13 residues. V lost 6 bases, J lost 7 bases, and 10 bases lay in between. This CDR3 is CASRGIGNSPLHF. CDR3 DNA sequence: TGTGCCAGCAGGGGGATAGGGAATTCACCCCTCCACTTT.

DNA of the CDR3: TGTGCCAGCACCCCCCAGGGGGCTGGGGCCAACGTCCTGACTTTC. Translation: CASTPQGAGANVLTF. The chain recombines TRBV12-3 or TRBV12-4 with TRBJ2-6; 7 bases match TRBD1. V lost 7 bases and J lost 2; bases outside the gene matches: 5. This CDR3 region has 15 residues.